This entry features one TCR beta chain sequence. The data originate from a study of shared clonotypes between healthy human individuals. The overall study: Aged 18 to 49, the donors were a couple of women and three men.

This CDR3 comprises 17 residues. J gave up 1 base and V 4 bases, and 4 bases lay outside the gene matches. CDR1 SGHAT and CDR2 FQDESV come from the germline V gene (reference sequence). Libraries were prepared by immunoSEQ multiplex PCR; TCRdb keeps only in-frame clonotypes and omits some of them. This table has 2 million to 3 million clones, just over 90% appearing once. The chain recombines TRBV11-1 with TRBJ2-3; 14 nucleotides agree with TRBD2. The sequencing input was naive CD4+ T cells sorted from blood. Sample subset: CD45RA+ positively selected. The TCR was taken from a man younger than 30 in good health. CDR3 bases: TGTGCCAGCAGCTCACGGACTAGCGGGAGGTGCACAGATACGCAGTATTTT. The encoded protein is CASSSRTSGRCTDTQYF.